The T cell receptor (beta chain) described here comes from a study of T-cell reconstitution after alpha-beta-depleted transplantation in children. The study, taken as a whole, reports: In patients about two months after transplant, alpha-beta T cells reportedly arose from several hundred expanded graft clones. Hyperexpanded clones declined; after one year, newly produced T cells mostly supplied diversity. Some patients owed their high day-60 TCRbeta diversity to surviving recipient T cells and thymic progenitors.

With 0 bases removed from V and 2 bases from J, the gap between germline ends came to 11 bases. This CDR3 is 16 amino acids long. From germline, CDR1 is MNHEY and CDR2 SVGEGT. Unique molecular identifiers were incorporated during preparation of the TCRbeta library. TCRdb re-called the PCR reads with MiXCR, one entry per CDR3 protein. The data show about 260,000 distinct CDR3 sequences, with around 8% seen just once and 5% to 7% held by the top ten. This clonotype has ten or more counts. Its cognate antigen is unknown. The chain couples TRBV6-2 or TRBV6-3 to TRBJ1-5; D is uncertain. This receptor was identified in a male patient younger than 18 who had a stem cell transplant for acute lymphoblastic leukemia, so the T cells may come from the graft donor. Here the sequenced sample was PBMCs, mostly from graft donor cells, taken 180 days after TCRalphabeta/CD19-depleted stem cell transplant. CDR3 amino acids: CASSYSLNIGNQPQHF. CDR3 bases: TGTGCCAGCAGTTACTCACTGAATATAGGCAATCAGCCCCAGCATTTT.